The T cell receptor beta chain under discussion was sequenced for a study of blood T cell repertoires in COVID-19. Whole-study context: Samples came from the United States, Italy and Spain, spanning acute and convalescent COVID-19.

V shed 4 bases and J shed 1 base, with 10 bases lying between them. There are 14 residues in the CDR3. The germline V gene has CDR1 SGHDN and CDR2 FVKESK. The data were produced by immunoSEQ multiplex PCR, yet TCRdb's version contains in-frame clones alone and is incomplete. The sample yields about 200,000 clones, about 93% seen once. Enrollment of patients from Seattle took place during active infection, with longitudinal follow-up. The chain links TRBV14 to TRBJ1-1, with a weak D call TRBD1 (5 bases). The sequencing sample was made of peripheral blood. The receptor was derived from a man in his 60s with COVID-19, enrolled during active disease. The CDR3 DNA is TGTGCCAGCAGCCGACAGAGACCGAACACTGAAGCTTTCTTT. Translating gives CASSRQRPNTEAFF. Full variable domain (outside the CDR3, taken from reference TRBV14 and TRBJ1-1): EAGVTQFPSHSVIEKGQTVTLRCDPISGHDNLYWYRRVMGKEIKFLLHFVKESKQDESGMPNNRFLAERTGGTYSTLKVQPAELEDSGVYFCASSRQRPNTEAFFGQGTRLTVV.